Presented here are 2 T cell receptor beta chains from one specimen sequenced in a study of blood T cell repertoires in COVID-19. Data came from immunoSEQ multiplex PCR; TCRdb stores just in-frame clones and leaves some out. The profile shows 100,000 to 150,000 clones, 84% of them singletons. Sequencing was performed on peripheral blood. These TCRs come from a man aged 55-75 years with acute or convalescent COVID-19.

The chain combines TRBV5-3 with TRBJ2-7, with TRBD2 identical over 10 bases. TRBV5-3 is annotated as an ORF whose role is uncertain. Trimming at V came to 4 bases and at J to 5 bases, leaving 21 bases not matched to a gene. CDR3 size: 19 residues. The CDR3 nucleotides are TGTGCCAGAAGCCAAAAGAACAAACTAGCGGGAAGGCCCCCACACGAGCAGTACTTC. It specifies CARSQKNKLAGRPPHEQYF.

The chain employs TRBV18 and TRBJ1-2, with 8 bases lining up with TRBD1. Losses at the gene ends were 4 bases for V and 4 bases for J; bases not matched to a gene: 8. Germline CDR1 reads KGHSH; CDR2 reads LQKENI. The CDR3 is 15 amino acids. The CDR3 coding sequence is TGTGCCAGCTCACTCGGACAGGGCGGCGGCTATGGCTACACCTTC. It codes for CASSLGQGGGYGYTF.